This T cell receptor beta chain emerged from a study of blood T cell repertoires in COVID-19. On the study more broadly: Sources were T cells, B-cell-depleted T cells, or PBMCs; the material itself was cDNA or gDNA.

In the original analysis: Reference gene primer amplification in the assay estimated nucleated cell counts. Sequencing used immunoSEQ multiplex PCR; TCRdb keeps in-frame clones, though not all of them. V and J calls and clone size are as listed in that table; D and trimming were resolved from the DNA. The sample lists some 110,000 clones, roughly 86% occurring once. V was trimmed by 4 bases and J by 1 base, leaving 9 bases between them. Germline loops: CDR1 MNHEY, CDR2 SVGAGI. This CDR3 comprises 14 residues. The receptor was isolated from a man aged 40-50 years with acute or convalescent COVID-19. Sample: peripheral blood. The genes are TRBV6-5 and TRBJ2-3; a weak D match, TRBD1 (5 bases). This CDR3 reads CASSSEGGTDTQYF. CDR3 nucleotides: TGTGCCAGCAGTTCCGAAGGGGGCACAGATACGCAGTATTTT.